These T cell receptor beta chains were read from a single sample in a study of blood T cells in healthy people across ages. TCRdb re-analysed the 5' RACE reads in MiXCR, keeping a single row per CDR3 protein. The sample holds some 1.5 million distinct CDR3 sequences, 28% seen once. The sample comprised blood. These receptors were taken from a woman aged 25 to 39 in good health. Both conserved end residues are part of each CDR3. D genes are given only for firm matches. A clone size is listed for some rows: how often the clone was seen (once, few, many), or a class if it is expanded.

size: NA
V: TRBV12-3/TRBV12-4
D: NA
CDR3: CASTQARSVGYTF

size: NA
V: TRBV20-1
D: TRBD1
CDR3: CSATTGGYEQYF

size: NA
V: TRBV6-6
D: NA
CDR3: CASSSLQEQTGSYEQYF

size: NA
V: TRBV5-1
D: TRBD2
CDR3: CASMSGGQETQYF

size: NA
V: TRBV29-1
D: TRBD1
CDR3: CSARIPTGYTGERFF

size: many
V: TRBV15
D: NA
CDR3: CATSRDQVNSPLHF

size: NA
V: TRBV20-1
D: TRBD2
CDR3: CSAREGLAGSWATQYF

size: NA
V: TRBV2
D: TRBD2
CDR3: CASSQKRAGPLGDEQYF

size: NA
V: TRBV2
D: NA
CDR3: CASRERSHNEQFF

size: few
V: TRBV5-1
D: TRBD1
CDR3: CASSPGQSRNEQYF

size: NA
V: TRBV7-9
D: TRBD2
CDR3: CVSRFRGSGRNEQFF

size: NA
V: TRBV6-5
D: NA
CDR3: CAAGRQRGNQPQHF

size: NA
V: TRBV7-3
D: NA
CDR3: CASSLSPGTETQYF

size: NA
V: TRBV27
D: NA
CDR3: CASSWRMTMNTEAFF

size: NA
V: TRBV12-3/TRBV12-4
D: NA
CDR3: CASSPQGAAFF

size: NA
V: TRBV20-1
D: TRBD2
CDR3: CSARGLGGGDYEQYF

size: many
V: TRBV20-1
D: TRBD2
CDR3: CSAQSSGSPSYEQYF

size: NA
V: TRBV12-3/TRBV12-4
D: NA
CDR3: CASCPGENEKLFF

size: few
V: TRBV5-1
D: NA
CDR3: CASSLQGGDIYEQFF

size: few
V: TRBV7-9
D: TRBD2
CDR3: CASSFGGAVTGELFF

size: many
V: TRBV7-3
D: NA
CDR3: CASSPRGYEQFF

size: NA
V: TRBV20-1
D: NA
CDR3: CSASPQSSYNSPLHF

size: few
V: TRBV5-1
D: TRBD1
CDR3: CASSLEQGAGYGYTF

size: NA
V: TRBV20-1
D: TRBD1
CDR3: CSARALTGQGGSPLHF

size: NA
V: TRBV4-1
D: NA
CDR3: CASSQDSYGNQPQHF

size: NA
V: TRBV6-1
D: TRBD1
CDR3: CASSGAGGVADTQYF

size: NA
V: TRBV20-1
D: NA
CDR3: CSASGSPRGRSGELFF

size: few
V: TRBV20-1
D: NA
CDR3: CSAPTGTRYEQYF

size: NA
V: TRBV20-1
D: NA
CDR3: CSARTINEQYF

size: NA
V: TRBV5-1
D: TRBD2
CDR3: CASSWGAGGGNEQFF

size: NA
V: TRBV7-2
D: TRBD2
CDR3: CASSSGTSGSEQYF

size: NA
V: TRBV5-1
D: NA
CDR3: CANIQPQHF

size: NA
V: TRBV20-1
D: TRBD1
CDR3: CSVPKTGGGYEQYF

size: many
V: TRBV28
D: NA
CDR3: CASSLYRGGETQYF

size: NA
V: TRBV7-2
D: NA
CDR3: CASSLESGFSGANVLTF

size: NA
V: TRBV5-1
D: NA
CDR3: CASSLEGGLIYNEQFF

size: NA
V: TRBV5-6
D: TRBD2
CDR3: CASSLTTSVAYEQYF

size: few
V: TRBV5-1
D: TRBD1
CDR3: CASSEGTDNQPQHF

size: NA
V: TRBV3-1
D: NA
CDR3: CASSQWLRDGYTF

size: few
V: TRBV19
D: TRBD1
CDR3: CASLWTGAVRQPQHF

size: few
V: TRBV7-2
D: NA
CDR3: CASSGTGQPTDTQYF

size: many
V: TRBV7-3
D: NA
CDR3: CASSRDGAHTDTQYF

size: NA
V: TRBV20-1
D: TRBD1
CDR3: CSARTGQAGGPSYNEQFF

size: many
V: TRBV10-3
D: NA
CDR3: CAISDEGYSSYEQYF

size: NA
V: TRBV7-9
D: NA
CDR3: CASSLVGTKETQYF

size: NA
V: TRBV15
D: NA
CDR3: CATSRDRGQSEGYTF

size: NA
V: TRBV10-3
D: NA
CDR3: CAISEGSVRPQHF

size: few
V: TRBV6-6
D: TRBD2
CDR3: CASRPTSGRGDEQFF

size: few
V: TRBV3-1
D: NA
CDR3: CASSSWDLEQYF

size: many
V: TRBV21-1
D: NA
CDR3: CASSKRILGYEQYF

size: few
V: TRBV5-1
D: NA
CDR3: CASSLGGPYNEQYF

size: few
V: TRBV6-2/TRBV6-3
D: NA
CDR3: CASSSPGAPKGPEAFF

size: NA
V: TRBV18
D: NA
CDR3: CASSPPGTRTNYGYTF

size: once
V: TRBV20-1
D: NA
CDR3: CGARQGHTVGGYTF

size: few
V: TRBV27
D: TRBD2
CDR3: CASSPSGSPHNEQFF

size: NA
V: TRBV15
D: NA
CDR3: CATSGGNREDTQYF

size: few
V: TRBV28
D: TRBD1
CDR3: CASSFSTSTGGGYTF

size: NA
V: TRBV7-6
D: TRBD2
CDR3: CASSLGDGGGVSLGNEQFF